This T cell receptor beta chain was retrieved from a study of cytomegalovirus exposure and HLA in healthy donors. PCR involved 60 Vbeta and 13 Jbeta primers. Using immunoSEQ multiplex PCR, the repertoire was profiled, and TCRdb retains in-frame clones only, with some absent. The repertoire table contains about 150,000 clones. As regards this clone: Its antigen is still unknown.

Findings of the study overall: Analyzed later, association rates of TCRs varied across HLA loci, with DRB1 most and HLA-C fewest.

CDR1 is MDHEN, CDR2 SYDVKM, per germline. The CDR3 totals 13 residues. Trimming cost V 5 bases and J 3 bases, with 10 bases left between them. The sequencing sample was made of PBMCs. The clonotype comes from a woman aged 50 to 60 in good health and CMV-seronegative. The chain combines TRBV28 with TRBJ1-2; D ambiguous. For the CDR3, the DNA is TGTGCCAGCAGTAGATCGGGGTACTATGGCTACACCTTC. As protein: CASSRSGYYGYTF.